The T cell receptor beta chain under discussion was sequenced for a study of sequential checkpoint blockade in melanoma. Treatment of the sample: randomized to nivolumab then ipilimumab (arm A) or the reverse (arm B). Sorted cells were live CD3+CD8+, lacking CD19 and CD56, from PBMCs. Between the trimmed V and J ends, which lost 0 bases and 0 bases, there was a span of 15 bases. This CDR3 has 17 amino acids. CDR1 is LGHNA, CDR2 YNFKEQ, per germline. Data came from immunoSEQ multiplex PCR; TCRdb stores just in-frame clones and leaves some out. The table shows roughly 12,000 clones, with over 60% occurring only once.

The TCR sequence derives from a human donor with melanoma. This chain uses TRBV4-2 with TRBJ2-7; possible D gene TRBD1, 6 bases. The sequencing used CD8+ T cells sorted from blood (inferred from file names), collected from a patient given nivolumab and ipilimumab in sequence. As DNA, the CDR3 is TGTGCCAGCAGCCAAGACGACGCAGGGGCAGGCTCCTACGAGCAGTACTTC. It is translated as CASSQDDAGAGSYEQYF.